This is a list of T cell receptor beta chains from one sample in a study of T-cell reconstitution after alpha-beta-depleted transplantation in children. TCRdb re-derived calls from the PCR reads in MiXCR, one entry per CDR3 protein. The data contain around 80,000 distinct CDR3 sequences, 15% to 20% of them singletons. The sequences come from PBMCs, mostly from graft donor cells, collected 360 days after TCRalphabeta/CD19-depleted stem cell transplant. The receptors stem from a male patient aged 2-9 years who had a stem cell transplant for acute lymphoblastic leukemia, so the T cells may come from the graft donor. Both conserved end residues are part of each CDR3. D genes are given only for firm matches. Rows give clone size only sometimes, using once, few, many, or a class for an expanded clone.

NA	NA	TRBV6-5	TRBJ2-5	CASSLTGGQQETQYF	TGTGCCAGCAGTTTGACAGGAGGTCAGCAAGAGACCCAGTACTTC
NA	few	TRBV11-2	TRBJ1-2	CASSYTTGYGYTF	TGTGCCAGCAGTTATACGACAGGCTATGGCTACACCTTC
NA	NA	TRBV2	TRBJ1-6	CASGRTENSPLHF	TGTGCCAGCGGCCGGACAGAGAATTCACCCCTCCACTTT
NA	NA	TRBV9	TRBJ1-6	CASSVAPRESPLHF	TGTGCCAGCAGCGTAGCACCTAGGGAATCACCCCTCCACTTT
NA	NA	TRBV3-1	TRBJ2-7	CASSYPNQRGTSSYEQYF	TGTGCCAGCAGCTACCCCAACCAAAGAGGCACCAGCTCCTACGAGCAGTACTTC
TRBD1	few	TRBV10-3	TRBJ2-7	CAISSGTGLHEQYF	TGTGCCATTTCCTCCGGGACAGGGCTCCACGAGCAGTACTTC
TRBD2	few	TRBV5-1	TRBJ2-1	CASSLRAGGPNEQFF	TGCGCCAGCAGCTTGAGAGCGGGAGGCCCAAATGAGCAGTTCTTC
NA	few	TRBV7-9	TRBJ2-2	CASSLAAVTGELFF	TGTGCCAGCAGCTTAGCCGCCGTCACCGGGGAGCTGTTTTTT
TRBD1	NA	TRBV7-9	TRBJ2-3	CASSLVGQGSDTQYF	TGTGCCAGCAGCTTAGTCGGACAGGGAAGTGATACGCAGTATTTT
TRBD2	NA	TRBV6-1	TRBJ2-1	CASSPSGSFYNEQFF	TGTGCCAGCAGTCCTAGCGGGAGTTTCTACAATGAGCAGTTCTTC
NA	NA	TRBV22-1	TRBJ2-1	CTCSLRFSSGISYNEQFF	TGTACCTGCAGTTTGCGGTTTTCTAGCGGAATTTCCTACAATGAGCAGTTCTTC